Each of the 8 T cell receptor beta chains below was sequenced from the same sample in a study of identical twins. From the 5' RACE reads, TCRdb called clonotypes with MiXCR, one entry per CDR3 protein. The table records a few hundred thousand distinct CDR3 sequences, less than 20% of them present only once. The sample comprised naive T cells sorted from blood. The receptors originated from a man aged 50-59 years in good health.

This clonotype has only a few counts. The rearrangement uses TRBV5-1 and TRBJ2-1, with D perhaps TRBD1 or TRBD2 (5 bases each). With 0 bases removed from V and 2 bases from J, the gap between germline ends came to 9 bases. The CDR3 covers 15 residues. Germline CDR1 SGHRS, CDR2 YFSETQ. Here the CDR3 reads CASSLVGEPYNEQFF. DNA for the CDR3: TGCGCCAGCAGCTTGGTGGGGGAACCCTACAATGAGCAGTTCTTC.

J is TRBJ2-1 and V is TRBV28; TRBD1 agrees at 7 bases. Losses at the gene ends were 6 bases for V and 0 bases for J; bases not matched to a gene: 5. This CDR3 has 15 residues. Germline CDR1 MDHEN, CDR2 SYDVKM. CDR3 region: CASRRGGRSYNEQFF. In DNA, the CDR3 is TGTGCCAGCAGGAGAGGGGGCCGCTCCTACAATGAGCAGTTCTTC.

The chain employs TRBV20-1 and TRBJ1-2, with 12 bases identical to TRBD1. V dropped 4 bases and J dropped 7; count of bases not matched to a gene: 7. The CDR3 spans 14 residues. Germline loops: CDR1 DFQATT, CDR2 SNEGSKA (reference sequence). The CDR3 DNA reads as TGCAGTGCTAATGGGGACAGGGGGCCAGGTGGCTACACCTTC. Its protein is CSANGDRGPGGYTF.

This clonotype was counted a few times. This chain uses TRBV5-1 with TRBJ2-3; D might be TRBD1 (6 bases). Germline-derived CDR1 and CDR2 are SGHRS and YFSETQ. Trimming removed 4 bases from V and 2 bases from J, with 11 bases in between. This CDR3 has 14 residues. In nucleotides, the CDR3 is TGCGCCAGCAGCGGGGGCCACAACACAGATACGCAGTATTTT. It specifies CASSGGHNTDTQYF. The whole variable domain, remainder taken from reference TRBV5-1 and TRBJ2-3, is KAGVTQTPRYLIKTRGQQVTLSCSPISGHRSVSWYQQTPGQGLQFLFEYFSETQRNKGNFPGRFSGRQFSNSRSEMNVSTLELGDSALYLCASSGGHNTDTQYFGPGTRLTVL.

Only a few counts were recorded for this clonotype. V and J are TRBV5-1 and TRBJ1-2, with TRBD1 as a possible D gene (5 bases). The V end lost 1 base, the J end lost 6 bases, and 13 bases lay between the germline ends. Germline V CDR1 and CDR2: SGHRS, YFSETQ. This CDR3 comprises 14 residues. The CDR3 is CASSLRAGSDGYTF. The CDR3 DNA sequence: TGCGCCAGCAGCTTGCGGGCAGGGTCGGATGGCTACACCTTC.

The J gene is TRBJ2-7, the V gene TRBV6-2 or TRBV6-3, with 7 bases matching TRBD2. The trim removed 7 bases at V and 0 bases at J, leaving 6 bases unmatched. The germline V gene encodes CDR1 MNHEY and CDR2 SVGEGT. This CDR3 has 14 residues. CDR3 in amino acids: CASKGGLSSYEQYF. The DNA of the CDR3 is TGTGCCAGCAAGGGAGGGCTTAGCTCCTACGAGCAGTACTTC.

At least ten counts were recorded for this clonotype. The chain couples TRBV6-2 or TRBV6-3 to TRBJ2-1, with 9 positions matching TRBD2. The length of the CDR3 is 15 residues. V was clipped by 0 bases and J by 6 bases; unmatched bases: 3. Germline loops: CDR1 MNHEY, CDR2 SVGEGT. CDR3 sequence: CASSYSSGGINEQFF. For the CDR3, the DNA is TGTGCCAGCAGTTACTCTAGCGGGGGAATCAATGAGCAGTTCTTC.

Many counts were recorded for this clonotype. The rearrangement joins TRBV7-8 to TRBJ2-1, with 11 positions matching TRBD2. With 7 bases clipped from V and 6 bases from J, the junction kept 8 bases outside the gene matches. Germline V gives CDR1 SGHVS, CDR2 FQNEAQ. The length of the CDR3 is 15 residues. Written as DNA, the CDR3 is TGTGCCAGCAACGAACTAGCGGGAGTCGGCAATGAGCAGTTCTTC. It yields the protein CASNELAGVGNEQFF.